This T cell receptor (beta chain) was retrieved from a study of blood T cell repertoires in COVID-19. Study as a whole: Sample material is recorded as cDNA or gDNA derived from T cells, B-cell-depleted T cells, or PBMCs.

The CDR3 extends over 16 amino acids. The V end was cut by 7 bases, the J end by 0 bases, with 16 bases between. The germline gives CDR1 LNHDA, CDR2 SQIVND (reference sequence). Clones were read by immunoSEQ multiplex PCR, and TCRdb kept only the in-frame ones, dropping some. The data contain 140,000 to 150,000 clones, around 80% of them singletons. What was sequenced was peripheral blood. The receptor was isolated from a man between 60 and 70 years old with active or convalescent COVID-19. V usage is TRBV19 and J usage is TRBJ2-1; TRBD1 might be the D (5 bases). The CDR3 DNA is TGTGCCAGTAATTTTCAGGGTTTTAGCTCCTACAATGAGCAGTTCTTC. Amino acids: CASNFQGFSSYNEQFF.